A single sample gave rise to the 3 T cell receptor beta chains below, sequenced in a study of T cell clusters in autoimmune cytopenias. TRB rearrangements were amplified by touch-down multiplex PCR with mixed TRB-A/B primers. TCRdb reprocessed the multiplex PCR reads and reports one entry per CDR3 protein, with no DNA. The table lists some 6,000 distinct CDR3 sequences. TRB was amplified from 250 ng of peripheral blood genomic DNA per sample. Material for sequencing was peripheral blood. The receptor source for this set is a human donor with an autoimmune cytopenia or autoimmune hepatitis (not recorded which).

This clonotype counts as medium-sized by frequency. The genes are TRBV6-5 and TRBJ2-5; without DNA, the TCRdb call of TRBD1 cannot be checked. The CDR3 is made up of 15 amino acids. Germline assignment: CDR1 MNHEY and CDR2 SVGAGI. The CDR3 is CASSYSLGLGGTQYF.

This clonotype is identified as medium-sized from frequency. The chain employs TRBV6-2 or TRBV6-3 and TRBJ2-5; TCRdb picks TRBD2, but there is no DNA to check that call. The CDR3 runs to 13 residues. Germline V gives CDR1 MNHEY, CDR2 SVGEGT. CDR3: CASSLTSGETQYF.

The chain uses TRBV6-2 or TRBV6-3 and TRBJ1-4; TCRdb selects TRBD1, and the lack of DNA leaves this call unchecked. The CDR3 extends over 14 amino acids. From germline, CDR1 is MNHEY and CDR2 SVGEGT. The CDR3 here is CASSYRGQNEKLFF.